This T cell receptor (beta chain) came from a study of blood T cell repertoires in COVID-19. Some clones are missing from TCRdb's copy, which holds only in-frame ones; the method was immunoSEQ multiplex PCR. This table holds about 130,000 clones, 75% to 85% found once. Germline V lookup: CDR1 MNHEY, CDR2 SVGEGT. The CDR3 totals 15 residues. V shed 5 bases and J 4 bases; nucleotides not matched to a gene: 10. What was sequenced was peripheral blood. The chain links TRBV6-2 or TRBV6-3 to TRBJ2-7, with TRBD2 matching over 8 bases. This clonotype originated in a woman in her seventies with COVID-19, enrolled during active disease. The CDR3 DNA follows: TGTGCCAGCAGTCCCGGGGGGGCTATTATGTACGAGCAGTACTTC. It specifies CASSPGGAIMYEQYF.